This TCR beta chain was captured by sequencing in a study of blood T cell repertoires in COVID-19. V lost 5 bases to trimming and J lost 3 bases, with 14 bases between them. In germline, CDR1 is MDHEN, CDR2 SYDVKM. This CDR3 has 14 residues. Sequenced by immunoSEQ multiplex PCR; TCRdb stores in-frame clones only, minus some. Here the sample spans roughly 220,000 clones, approximately 86% being singletons. The sequence derives from a woman in her thirties or forties with acute COVID-19. The sample was PBMCs or T cells enriched from blood (not recorded which). The rearrangement links TRBV28 to TRBJ2-7, with unresolved D. The CDR3 DNA follows: TGTGCCAGCAGTAAAGTACGGAGAAACTACGAGCAGTACTTC. Protein product: CASSKVRRNYEQYF.